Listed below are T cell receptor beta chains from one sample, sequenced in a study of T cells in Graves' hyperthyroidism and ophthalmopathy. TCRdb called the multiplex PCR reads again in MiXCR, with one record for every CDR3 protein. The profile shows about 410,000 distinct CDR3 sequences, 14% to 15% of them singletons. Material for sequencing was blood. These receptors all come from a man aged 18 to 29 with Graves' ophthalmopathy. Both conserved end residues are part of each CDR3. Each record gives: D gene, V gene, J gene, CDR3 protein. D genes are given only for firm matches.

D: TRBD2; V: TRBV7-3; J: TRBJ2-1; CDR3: CASSPASGRAHEQFF
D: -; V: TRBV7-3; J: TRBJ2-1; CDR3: CASSSTFHVDNEQFF
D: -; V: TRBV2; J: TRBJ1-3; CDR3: CASKEQGPGNTIYF
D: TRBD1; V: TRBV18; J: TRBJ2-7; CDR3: CAGSPGQAKYYEQYF
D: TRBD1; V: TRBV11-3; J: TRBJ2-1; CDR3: CASSSTGGGWNEQFF
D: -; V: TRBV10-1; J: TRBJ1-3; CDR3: CASSEISGNTIYF
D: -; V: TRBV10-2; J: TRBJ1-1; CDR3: CASSESVEGAEAFF
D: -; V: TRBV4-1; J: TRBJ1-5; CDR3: CASSQEGSGLYSNQPQHF
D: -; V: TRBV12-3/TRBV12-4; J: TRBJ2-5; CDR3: CASSPQQSEIGTQYF
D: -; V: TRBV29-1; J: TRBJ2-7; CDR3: CSVFPGNSYEQYF
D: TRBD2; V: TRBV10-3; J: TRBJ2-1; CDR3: CAIRAFGAGGGPYNEQFF
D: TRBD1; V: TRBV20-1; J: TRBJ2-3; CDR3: CSARGTGMTDTQYF
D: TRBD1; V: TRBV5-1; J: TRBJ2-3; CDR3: CASSGGQSHTDTQYF
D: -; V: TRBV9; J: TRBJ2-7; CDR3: CASSVSFPRSNGQYF
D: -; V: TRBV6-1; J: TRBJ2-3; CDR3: CASRPGTRSSTDTQYF
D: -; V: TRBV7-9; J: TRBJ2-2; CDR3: CASSFPRQAPNTGELFF
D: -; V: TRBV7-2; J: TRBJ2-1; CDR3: CASSLAGTSLQQFF
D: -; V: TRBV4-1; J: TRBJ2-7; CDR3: CASSQPDHSVTYEQYF
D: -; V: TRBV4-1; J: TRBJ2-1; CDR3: CARRDDRDLSSYNEQFF
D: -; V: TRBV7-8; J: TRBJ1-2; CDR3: CASSLWGRISSYGYTF
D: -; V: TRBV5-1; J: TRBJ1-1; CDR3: CASSRAELRGVNTEAFF
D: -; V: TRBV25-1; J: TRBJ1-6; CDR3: CASREASGSPLHF
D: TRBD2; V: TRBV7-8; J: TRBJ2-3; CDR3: CASSSLAGDTQYF
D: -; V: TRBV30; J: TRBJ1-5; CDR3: CAWAGTGLNQPQHF
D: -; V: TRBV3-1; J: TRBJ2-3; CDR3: CASSQDTDTQYF
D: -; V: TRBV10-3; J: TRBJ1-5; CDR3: CAISEGQTSNQPQHF
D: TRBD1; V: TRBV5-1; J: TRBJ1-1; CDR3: CASSPGTGGTEAFF
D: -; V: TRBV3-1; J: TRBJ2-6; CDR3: CASSQERYSGANVLTF
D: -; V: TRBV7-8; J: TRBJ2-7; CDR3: CASSREYRHEQYF
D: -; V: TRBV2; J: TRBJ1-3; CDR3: CASSEIPTGNTIYF
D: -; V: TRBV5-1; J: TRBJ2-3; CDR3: CASSLGQPTDTQYF
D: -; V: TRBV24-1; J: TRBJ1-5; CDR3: CATREDDNQPQHF
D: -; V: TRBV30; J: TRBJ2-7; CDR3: CAWRGDKRWEQYF
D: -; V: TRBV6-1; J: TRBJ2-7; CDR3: CASTQGGYEQYF
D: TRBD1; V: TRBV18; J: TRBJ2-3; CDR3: CASSPPGTGSTDTQYF
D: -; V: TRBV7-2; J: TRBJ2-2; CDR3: CASSFFSAGELFF
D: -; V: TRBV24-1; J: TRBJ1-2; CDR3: CATSDQGLNYGYTF
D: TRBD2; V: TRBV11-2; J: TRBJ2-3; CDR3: CASSPMAGGSTDTQYF
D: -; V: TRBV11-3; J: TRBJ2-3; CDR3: CASSLRLQGFGTDTQYF
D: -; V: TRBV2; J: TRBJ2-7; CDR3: CASSEAREEQYF
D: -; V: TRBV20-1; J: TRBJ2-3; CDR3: CSARVPGADTQYF
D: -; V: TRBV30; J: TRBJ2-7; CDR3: CAWSVHPYEQYF
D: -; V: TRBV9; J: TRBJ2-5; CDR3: CASSERNWAGALQETQYF
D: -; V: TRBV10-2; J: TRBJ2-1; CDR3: CASRTAYNEQFF
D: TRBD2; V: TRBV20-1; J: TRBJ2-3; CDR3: CSAREGSGGGVDTQYF
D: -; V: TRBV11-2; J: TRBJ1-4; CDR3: CASNPRPANEKLFF
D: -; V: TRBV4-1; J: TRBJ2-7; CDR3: CASSQDAEQYF
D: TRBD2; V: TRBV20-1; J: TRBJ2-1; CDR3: CSARDASGVTSSYNEQFF
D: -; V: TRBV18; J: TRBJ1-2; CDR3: CASSPQGPTSYGYTF
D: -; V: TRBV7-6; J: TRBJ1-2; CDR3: CASSLELGRFHYGYTF
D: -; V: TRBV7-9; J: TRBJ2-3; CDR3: CASSPQVWLLADTQYF
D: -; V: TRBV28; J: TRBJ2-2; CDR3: CASSVYRDSNTGELFF
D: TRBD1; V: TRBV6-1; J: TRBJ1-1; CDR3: CASRGQGAGTEAFF